The rows below give T cell receptor beta chains drawn from one sample of a study of blood T cell repertoires in COVID-19. Sequencing used immunoSEQ multiplex PCR; TCRdb keeps in-frame clones, though not all of them. The table includes about 140,000 clones, approximately 86% detected once. Sequenced material: peripheral blood. Receptor source: a woman aged 60-75 years with acute or convalescent COVID-19. Each CDR3 is given with its conserved first and last residue. The order of the fields is V gene, J gene, CDR3 length, CDR3 protein.

>TRBV6-2/TRBV6-3|TRBJ2-7|15
CASSYSARERYEQYF
>TRBV5-4|TRBJ2-7|13
CASSRTGSYEQYF
>TRBV7-2|TRBJ1-2|16
CASSQPVRDRNYGYTF
>TRBV6-5|TRBJ1-5|15
CASSSTGSSNQPQHF
>TRBV28|TRBJ1-3|17
CASSPPGQGFSGNTIYF
>TRBV19|TRBJ2-7|16
CASSTRTGTYSYEQYF
>TRBV9|TRBJ1-4|20
CASSPRGTGPPQATNEKLFF
>TRBV7-9|TRBJ2-5|15
CASIPSGTLQETQYF
>TRBV7-6|TRBJ2-2|15
CASSPRTESTGELFF
>TRBV9|TRBJ2-3|16
CASSVRIAERTDTQYF
>TRBV13|TRBJ2-7|16
CASSARQGWGSYEQYF
>TRBV7-2|TRBJ2-5|15
CASSATPGLAGGPYF
>TRBV19|TRBJ2-3|17
CASSLSRLAASTDTQYF
>TRBV4-1|TRBJ2-1|14
CASSLLSGVSEQFF
>TRBV5-4|TRBJ2-3|17
CASSGGGGHRGPDTQYF
>TRBV6-2/TRBV6-3|TRBJ1-2|13
CASSLQGIYGYTF
>TRBV24-1|TRBJ1-6|17
CATSHASGQGYNSPLHF
>TRBV30|TRBJ2-7|19
CAWSVSTATGGRVAYEQYF
>TRBV3-1/TRBV3-2|TRBJ2-3|17
CASSQGLAGGRGDTQYF
>TRBV2|TRBJ2-7|14
CASTVGQRSYEQYF
>TRBV11-3|TRBJ1-1|20
CASRFTLGIGTGGKNTEAFF
>TRBV28|TRBJ2-7|14
CASTRGTGRYEQYF
>TRBV6-6|TRBJ1-2|15
CASSYSTPGSAGYTF
>TRBV4-2|TRBJ1-3|20
CASSQDWAYRGSSSGNTIYF
>TRBV28|TRBJ1-4|15
CASSYQGSPNEKLFF
>TRBV30|TRBJ1-1|15
CAWSVRVIRGTEAFF
>TRBV3-1/TRBV3-2|TRBJ1-6|16
CASSQVPGQRNSPLHF
>TRBV11-3|TRBJ1-5|17
CASSLGGTRSRNQPQHF
>TRBV7-2|TRBJ2-7|17
CASSLGLAIRGSYEQYF
>TRBV5-1|TRBJ2-3|20
CASSLARRLAGGRGTDTQYF
>TRBV9|TRBJ2-7|15
CASSYSSGGPYEQYF